These 23 T cell receptor beta chains were sequenced from one sample in a study of OX40 agonist ivuxolimab in advanced cancers. Library prep was done by the immunoSEQ multiplex PCR assay. The table was pulled from immuneACCESS by TCRdb, which kept in-frame rearrangements only. Such tables lose some clones; where checked, under half of the loss comes from unresolved V genes, and the rest has no known cause. The sample includes tens of thousands of clones, with 70% to 80% observed a single time. The ten largest account for over 2% of the sample. The starting material was CD4+ or CD8+ T cells sorted from blood, obtained in a trial of the OX40 agonist ivuxolimab. These TCRs come from an adult with an advanced solid tumor such as melanoma, head and neck, liver or kidney cancer.

This CDR3 is CASSSYRGSYEQYF. The CDR3 region has the DNA TGTGCCAGCAGCTCCTACAGGGGATCCTACGAGCAGTACTTC. The chain employs TRBV7-2 and TRBJ2-7; 7 nucleotides line up with TRBD1. The ends lost 4 bases at V and 1 base at J; junction bases unmatched: 4. CDR3 length equals 14 residues. In germline, CDR1 is SGHTA, CDR2 FQGNSA.

The genes are TRBV4-1 and TRBJ2-7; D possibly uses TRBD1 or TRBD2 (6 bases each). The CDR3 is made up of 13 amino acids. The germline V gene encodes CDR1 MGHRA and CDR2 YSYEKL. V was pared by 0 bases and J by 12 bases, with 15 bases between. The CDR3 coding sequence is TGCGCCAGCAGCCAAGAACGAGGGGGGCCGCCGTACTTC. It translates to CASSQERGGPPYF.

The chain couples TRBV2 to TRBJ2-2; D is uncertain. Germline V gene lookup returns CDR1 SNHLY and CDR2 FYNNEI. This CDR3 comprises 15 residues. The germline V and J ends were trimmed by 5 bases and 0 bases, with 10 bases remaining between them. The CDR3 bases are TGTGCCAGCAGTTCTGGGCCCCCGAACACCGGGGAGCTGTTTTTT. It translates to CASSSGPPNTGELFF.

The chain has TRBV7-3 and TRBJ2-4; D remains unclear. This CDR3 contains 13 residues. Germline values: CDR1 SGHTA, CDR2 FQGTGA. V was shortened by 5 bases and J by 9 bases, with 14 bases between the two germline ends. CDR3 nucleotides: TGTGCCAGCAGCGAAAGTAATAGTGGCATTCAGTACTTC. Encoded protein: CASSESNSGIQYF.

J is TRBJ2-3 and V is TRBV19, with D unresolved. Trimming shortened V by 1 base and J by 2 bases, and 10 bases separated the two germline ends. The CDR3 length is 15 residues. Germline CDR1 LNHDA, CDR2 SQIVND (reference sequence). CDR3 in amino acids: CASSIGGGYTDTQYF. The CDR3 coding sequence is TGTGCCAGTAGTATAGGCGGTGGATACACAGATACGCAGTATTTT.

This sequence joins TRBV15 and TRBJ2-4, with D possibly TRBD2 on 5 matching bases. V was cut by 1 base and J by 9 bases, with 13 bases left in between. Germline V gene data show CDR1 as LNHNV and CDR2 as YYDKDF (reference sequence). This CDR3 contains 14 residues. The CDR3 protein is CATSRGGSDGIQYF. The CDR3 DNA sequence: TGTGCCACCAGCAGAGGGGGTAGCGACGGCATTCAGTACTTC. Using reference TRBV15 and TRBJ2-4 for the parts outside the CDR3, the full variable domain is DAMVIQNPRYQVTQFGKPVTLSCSQTLNHNVMYWYQQKSSQAPKLLFHYYDKDFNNEADTPDNFQSRRPNTSFCFLDIRSPGLGDTAMYLCATSRGGSDGIQYFGAGTRLSVL.

The chain couples TRBV7-3 to TRBJ2-5; D is perhaps TRBD2 (6 bases). Trimming took 7 bases from V and 2 from J, leaving 17 bases between them. The CDR3 is made up of 15 amino acids. Germline V lookup: CDR1 SGHTA, CDR2 FQGTGA. This chain's CDR3 is CASTTTGGQQETQYF. The CDR3 nucleotides are TGTGCCAGCACCACGACCGGAGGGCAGCAAGAGACCCAGTACTTC.

The CDR3, as DNA: TGTGCCAGCAGCCTCATGGGGGGCGCCTACAATGAGCAGTTCTTC. This encodes CASSLMGGAYNEQFF. V gene TRBV11-3 combines with J gene TRBJ2-1, with D possibly being TRBD1 or TRBD2 (6 bases each). Trimming took 5 bases from V and 2 from J, leaving 13 bases between them. The length of the CDR3 is 15 residues. Per the germline V gene, CDR1 is SGHNT and CDR2 is YENEEA.

The V and J genes are TRBV9 and TRBJ2-1; 8 bases fit TRBD2. Germline V lookup: CDR1 SGDLS, CDR2 YYNGEE. The V gene end was trimmed by 3 bases and the J gene end by 2 bases; junction bases not matched to a gene: 4. The CDR3 sequence is 15 residues long. The chain's CDR3 is CASSGSGSPYNEQFF. CDR3 DNA sequence: TGTGCCAGCAGCGGGAGCGGGAGTCCCTACAATGAGCAGTTCTTC.

Regarding this clone: The sample has other DNA sequences that encode this CDR3 too. The CDR3 protein is CASSPNTGELFF. CDR3 nucleotide sequence: TGTGCCAGCAGTCCTAACACCGGGGAGCTGTTTTTT. The chain couples TRBV6-5 to TRBJ2-2; no definite D call. V shed 5 bases and J shed 2 bases, with 3 bases lying between them. CDR1 is MNHEY, CDR2 SVGAGI, per germline. This CDR3 is built from 12 residues.

The gene calls are TRBV10-2 and TRBJ2-7; TRBD1 matches 7 bases. With V trimmed by 0 bases and J by 6 bases, 11 bases remained unmatched. The germline V gene has CDR1 WSHSY and CDR2 SAAADI. The CDR3 has 16 residues. The CDR3 DNA sequence: TGCGCCAGCAGTGAGTCACAGGGGACAGCAGCAGGCGAGCAGTACTTC. Translated: CASSESQGTAAGEQYF.

This clone is medium-sized (0.01 to 0.1%) in the sample. The chain joins TRBV28 to TRBJ1-4, with no clear D. The CDR3 consists of 12 residues. The V end was cut by 10 bases, the J end by 3 bases, with 9 bases between. Germline CDR1 is MDHEN and CDR2 is SYDVKM. CDR3 DNA sequence: TGTGCCACCCGGACGGCTAATGAAAAACTGTTTTTT. Amino acid sequence: CATRTANEKLFF.

This clone was recorded a few times. The chain uses TRBV7-8 and TRBJ2-7; 8 nucleotides align to TRBD2. After removal of 4 bases from V and 2 bases from J, the junction contained 10 bases not matched to a gene. Germline V gene data show CDR1 as SGHVS and CDR2 as FQNEAQ. CDR3 length: 16 residues. This chain's CDR3 is CASSSTRLAITYEQYF. In nucleotides, the CDR3 is TGTGCCAGCAGCTCGACCCGACTAGCGATCACCTACGAGCAGTACTTC.

This rearrangement joins TRBV18 to TRBJ1-3, with D perhaps TRBD1 (5 bases). The CDR3 covers 14 residues. CDR1 and CDR2 from the germline V gene are KGHSH and LQKENI. V shed 6 bases and J shed 4 bases, with 13 bases lying between them. The CDR3 bases are TGTGCCAGCTCCCCGGACAAGGGAGGAAACACCATATATTTT. Its protein product is CASSPDKGGNTIYF.

V and J are TRBV28 and TRBJ1-2, with D tentatively TRBD1 (5 bases). This CDR3 has 14 amino acids. Trimming left V 6 bases short and J 0 bases short, with 11 bases between. Germline values: CDR1 MDHEN, CDR2 SYDVKM. CDR3 bases: TGTGCCAGCAGCGGACAAAAACCTAACTATGGCTACACCTTC. Its protein product is CASSGQKPNYGYTF.

V gene TRBV11-2 combines with J gene TRBJ2-7; no clear D gene. Germline loops: CDR1 SGHAT, CDR2 FQNNGV. V shed 5 bases and J shed 0 bases, with 20 bases lying between them. This CDR3 is 17 amino acids long. This CDR3 is CASSQAVPGVPSYEQYF. The CDR3, as DNA: TGTGCCAGCAGCCAAGCCGTGCCAGGAGTCCCCTCCTACGAGCAGTACTTC.

The sample holds a few counts of this clone. The rearrangement links TRBV7-9 to TRBJ2-1, with D perhaps matching TRBD2 (6 bases). This CDR3 contains 13 residues. V lost 1 base and J 7 bases, leaving 8 bases between the germline ends. From germline, CDR1 is SEHNR and CDR2 FQNEAQ (reference sequence). The CDR3 DNA follows: TGTGCCAGCAGCTTAGTGGGGGGTAATGAGCAGTTCTTC. It is translated as CASSLVGGNEQFF.

This rearrangement joins TRBV19 to TRBJ1-1; D ambiguous. The length of the CDR3 is 11 residues. Deletions cut 6 bases from V and 3 bases from J, with 5 bases between. Germline V CDR1 and CDR2: LNHDA, SQIVND (reference sequence). This chain's CDR3 is CASRVYTEAFF. CDR3 nucleotide sequence: TGTGCCAGTAGGGTTTACACTGAAGCTTTCTTT.

This clone came up once. As DNA, the CDR3 is TGTGCCAGTAGTATAAAAAGAGAATACGAGCAGTACTTC. As protein: CASSIKREYEQYF. This chain links TRBV19 with TRBJ2-7; the D is unclear. The V gene's germline CDR1 is LNHDA and CDR2 SQIVND (reference sequence). This CDR3 is 13 amino acids long. V lost 2 bases and J 4 bases, leaving 9 bases between the germline ends.

The rearrangement uses TRBV18 and TRBJ1-6, with 7 bases that match TRBD1. With 5 bases clipped from V and 3 bases from J, the junction kept 1 base outside the gene matches. Germline V gene data show CDR1 as KGHSH and CDR2 as LQKENI. The CDR3 contains 14 residues. The CDR3 DNA reads TGTGCCAGCTCAGGGGACAGCTATAATTCACCCCTCCACTTT. Protein: CASSGDSYNSPLHF.

The chain recombines TRBV7-9 with TRBJ2-2; tentative D call: TRBD2 (5 bases). The germline V gene encodes CDR1 SEHNR and CDR2 FQNEAQ (reference sequence). Trimming pared 7 bases from V and 6 bases from J, leaving 12 bases between. The CDR3 has 13 residues. The CDR3 here is CASTWELAGELFF. The CDR3 DNA is TGTGCCAGCACCTGGGAGCTGGCCGGGGAGCTGTTTTTT.

The genes are TRBV15 and TRBJ2-2; TRBD1 might be the D (6 bases). V lost 4 bases and J 3 bases, leaving 9 bases between the germline ends. The germline gives CDR1 LNHNV, CDR2 YYDKDF (reference sequence). This CDR3 region has 14 residues. CDR3 sequence: CATSTDRHTGELFF. CDR3 sequence (DNA): TGTGCCACCAGCACCGACAGGCACACCGGGGAGCTGTTTTTT.

The chain employs TRBV5-4 and TRBJ1-2; TRBD1 matches 7 bases. Trimming at V came to 4 bases and at J to 0 bases, leaving 9 bases not matched to a gene. The CDR3 is made up of 16 amino acids. Germline V gives CDR1 SGHNT, CDR2 YYREEE (reference sequence). CDR3: CASSLDTGTANYGYTF. Written as DNA, the CDR3 is TGTGCCAGCAGCCTTGACACCGGGACAGCTAACTATGGCTACACCTTC. Filled out from reference TRBV5-4 and TRBJ1-2, the complete variable domain reads ETGVTQSPTHLIKTRGQQVTLRCSSQSGHNTVSWYQQALGQGPQFIFQYYREEENGRGNFPPRFSGLQFPNYSSELNVNALELDDSALYLCASSLDTGTANYGYTFGSGTRLTVV.